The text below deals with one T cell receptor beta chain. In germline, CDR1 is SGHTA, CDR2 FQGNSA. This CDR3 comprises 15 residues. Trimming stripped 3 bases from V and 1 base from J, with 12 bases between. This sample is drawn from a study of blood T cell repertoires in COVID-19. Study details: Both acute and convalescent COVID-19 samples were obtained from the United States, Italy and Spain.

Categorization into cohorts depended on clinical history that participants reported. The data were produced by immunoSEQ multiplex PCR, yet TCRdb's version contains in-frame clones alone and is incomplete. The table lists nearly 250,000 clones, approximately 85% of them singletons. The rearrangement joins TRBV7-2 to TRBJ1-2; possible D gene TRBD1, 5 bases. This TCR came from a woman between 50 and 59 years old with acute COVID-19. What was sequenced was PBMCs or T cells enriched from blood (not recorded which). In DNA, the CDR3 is TGTGCCAGCAGCTTGAACCAGGGTGTTAACTATGGCTACACCTTC. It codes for CASSLNQGVNYGYTF. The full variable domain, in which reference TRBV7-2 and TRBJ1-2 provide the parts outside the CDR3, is GAGVSQSPSNKVTEKGKDVELRCDPISGHTALYWYRQSLGQGLEFLIYFQGNSAPDKSGLPSDRFSAERTGGSVSTLTIQRTQQEDSAVYLCASSLNQGVNYGYTFGSGTRLTVV.